This section outlines one TCR beta chain sequence together with its context. Its antigen is unidentified. Germline CDR1 is SQVTM and CDR2 is ANQGSEA. The CDR3 runs 11 residues. V was cut by 6 bases and J by 6 bases, with 12 bases left in between. Assay used: immunoSEQ multiplex PCR; TCRdb lists only in-frame clones, some missing. The table lists 470,000 or so clones, over 70% of them singletons. These data come from a study of shared clonotypes between healthy human individuals. Study results and caveats: The small donor group covered limited genetic and exposure diversity.

Sample: PBMCs. The TCR was taken from a middle-aged woman in good health. Some clones in this sample may be carry-over from other donors' samples. This rearrangement joins TRBV29-1 to TRBJ2-7; possibly TRBD1 or TRBD2 for D (5 bases each). The CDR3 spells CSVGVTLEQYF. The CDR3 coding sequence is TGCAGCGTGGGGGTGACCCTCGAGCAGTACTTC.